These 7 T cell receptor beta chains originate from one sample sequenced in a study of blood T cells in healthy people across ages. A sample-barcoded 5' primer and a J-beta primer mix were used in a second PCR of roughly 6 to 12 cycles. TCRdb reanalysed the 5' RACE reads using MiXCR and keeps one entry per CDR3 protein. The repertoire holds about 730,000 distinct CDR3 sequences, with approximately 39% as singletons. The specimen was blood. These receptors all stem from a woman aged 60-75 years in good health.

The chain is built from TRBV6-2 or TRBV6-3 and TRBJ2-3, with 7 bases aligning to TRBD2. With V trimmed by 4 bases and J by 2 bases, 6 bases remained unmatched. The CDR3 covers 15 residues. Germline V gene lookup returns CDR1 MNHEY and CDR2 SVGEGT. CDR3 amino acids: CASSLAGPNTDTQYF. The CDR3 nucleotides read TGTGCCAGCAGTTTAGCGGGCCCAAACACAGATACGCAGTATTTT.

J is TRBJ2-3 and V is TRBV6-1, with D possibly matching TRBD2 (7 bases). This CDR3 has 15 residues. Germline CDR1 and CDR2: MNHNS and SASEGT. The V end was cut by 7 bases, the J end by 3 bases, with 17 bases between. The CDR3 loop reads CASNLLGGPTDTQYF. In DNA form, the CDR3 reads TGTGCCAGCAATCTCCTCGGGGGGCCGACAGATACGCAGTATTTT.

The J gene is TRBJ2-7, the V gene TRBV4-1; TRBD2 matches 11 bases. Germline CDR1 reads MGHRA; CDR2 reads YSYEKL. There are 16 residues in the CDR3. V was clipped by 2 bases and J by 3 bases; unmatched bases: 6. The CDR3 loop reads CASSQSLAGGFYEQYF. The CDR3 DNA is TGCGCCAGCAGCCAAAGTCTAGCGGGAGGTTTCTACGAGCAGTACTTC.

The chain has TRBV20-1 and TRBJ1-1; maybe TRBD1 (6 bases). Trimming left V 0 bases short and J 8 bases short, with 19 bases between. CDR3 size: 15 residues. Per germline, CDR1 DFQATT and CDR2 SNEGSKA (reference sequence). The CDR3 reads CSARDRGQFSAEAFF. CDR3 coding DNA: TGCAGTGCTAGAGACCGAGGACAGTTTAGCGCAGAAGCTTTCTTT.

The chain uses TRBV28 and TRBJ2-5; D is undetermined. Per the germline V gene, CDR1 is MDHEN and CDR2 is SYDVKM. The CDR3 covers 14 residues. V lost 5 bases and J lost 3, with 13 bases in between. The CDR3 is CASSRQEPKETQYF. CDR3 nucleotides: TGTGCCAGCAGTCGGCAGGAGCCCAAAGAGACCCAGTACTTC.

With respect to this clonotype: A much more abundant neighbour one base away suggests this may be a read error. The genes are TRBV7-3 and TRBJ2-5; 10 bases match TRBD2. The DNA end favors TRBJ2-1, so the J call may be wrong. This CDR3 spans 22 amino acids. Germline values: CDR1 SGHTA, CDR2 FQGTGA. This CDR3 is CASSAIEGGTSVPSGYQETQFF. CDR3 nucleotide sequence: TGTGCCAGCAGCGCTATCGAGGGTGGGACTAGCGTACCATCAGGGTATCAAGAGACCCAGTTCTTC.

V gene TRBV25-1 combines with J gene TRBJ2-7; D is unresolved. The V and J ends lost 5 bases and 0 bases respectively, with 17 bases between them. Germline CDR1 MGHDK, CDR2 SYGVNS. This CDR3 contains 16 residues. In nucleotides, the CDR3 is TGTGCCAGCAGTTACACCGGTGGGAAAACCTCCTACGAGCAGTACTTC. This encodes CASSYTGGKTSYEQYF.